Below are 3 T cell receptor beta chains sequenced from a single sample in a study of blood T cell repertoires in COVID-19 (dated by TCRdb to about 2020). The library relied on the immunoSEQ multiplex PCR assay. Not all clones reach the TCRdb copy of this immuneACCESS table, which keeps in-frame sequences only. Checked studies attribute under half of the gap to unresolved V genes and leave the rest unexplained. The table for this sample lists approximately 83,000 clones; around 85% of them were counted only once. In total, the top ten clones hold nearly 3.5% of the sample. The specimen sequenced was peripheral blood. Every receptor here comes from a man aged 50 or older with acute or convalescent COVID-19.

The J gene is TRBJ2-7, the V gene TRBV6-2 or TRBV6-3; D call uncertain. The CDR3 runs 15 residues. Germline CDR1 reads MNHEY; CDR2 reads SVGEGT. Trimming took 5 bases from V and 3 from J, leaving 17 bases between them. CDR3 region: CASSNRQVFYYEQYF. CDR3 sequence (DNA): TGTGCCAGCAGTAACCGACAAGTTTTTTACTACGAGCAGTACTTC.

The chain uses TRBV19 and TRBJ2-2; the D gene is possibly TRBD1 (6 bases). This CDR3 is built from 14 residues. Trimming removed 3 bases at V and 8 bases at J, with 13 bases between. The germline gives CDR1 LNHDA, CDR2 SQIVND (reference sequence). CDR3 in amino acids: CASSMSQGIGELFF. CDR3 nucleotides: TGTGCCAGTAGTATGTCACAGGGAATTGGGGAGCTGTTTTTT.

CDR3 loop: CASSQTGLAGRDTQYF. The CDR3, as DNA: TGTGCCAGCAGCCAGACGGGACTAGCGGGGCGAGATACGCAGTATTTT. The V and J genes are TRBV7-2 and TRBJ2-3, with 13 bases fitting TRBD2. The V gene end was trimmed by 5 bases and the J gene end by 5 bases; junction bases not matched to a gene: 7. CDR1 SGHTA and CDR2 FQGNSA come from the germline V gene. This CDR3 spans 16 amino acids.